These T cell receptor beta chains were read from a single sample in a study of blood T cells in healthy people across ages. TCRdb processed the 5' RACE reads anew with MiXCR; each CDR3 protein has one entry. Of 760,000 or so distinct CDR3 sequences listed, roughly 25% were seen once; the top ten hold 9.4%. The data were also submitted as part of a second study, on T cells of mothers and their children.

The material sequenced was blood. The receptors were sampled from a boy aged 5-17 years in good health. Each CDR3 is given with its conserved first and last residue. A D gene is named only where the DNA matches it firmly. A row's size may be missing; if present it is once, few, many or a size class.

d_call: TRBD2
clone_size: .
v_call: TRBV3-1
j_call: TRBJ2-5
cdr3_length: 16
cdr3_aa: CASSQGTSGDQETQYF
cdr3_nt: TGTGCCAGCAGCCAAGGTACTAGCGGAGATCAAGAGACCCAGTACTTC

d_call: .
clone_size: few
v_call: TRBV9
j_call: TRBJ2-1
cdr3_length: 14
cdr3_aa: CASSVGWLYNEQFF
cdr3_nt: TGTGCCAGCAGCGTAGGTTGGCTTTACAATGAGCAGTTCTTC

d_call: .
clone_size: .
v_call: TRBV7-9
j_call: TRBJ2-7
cdr3_length: 13
cdr3_aa: CASSPFKGNEQYF
cdr3_nt: TGTGCCAGCAGCCCCTTTAAGGGTAACGAGCAGTACTTC

d_call: TRBD2
clone_size: few
v_call: TRBV20-1
j_call: TRBJ2-5
cdr3_length: 16
cdr3_aa: CSARDLAAGGHQTQYF
cdr3_nt: TGCAGTGCTAGAGATTTGGCGGCGGGAGGTCACCAGACCCAGTACTTC

d_call: .
clone_size: .
v_call: TRBV29-1
j_call: TRBJ1-2
cdr3_length: 14
cdr3_aa: CSVFGQGTNYGYTF
cdr3_nt: TGCAGCGTTTTCGGTCAGGGAACTAACTATGGCTACACCTTC

d_call: .
clone_size: .
v_call: TRBV2
j_call: TRBJ2-1
cdr3_length: 12
cdr3_aa: CASTQERNEQFF
cdr3_nt: TGTGCCAGCACCCAGGAGCGCAATGAGCAGTTCTTC

d_call: .
clone_size: .
v_call: TRBV4-2
j_call: TRBJ2-3
cdr3_length: 15
cdr3_aa: CASSPLAGEGNTQYF
cdr3_nt: TGTGCCAGCAGCCCGTTGGCAGGGGAGGGAAATACGCAGTATTTT

d_call: .
clone_size: few
v_call: TRBV6-5
j_call: TRBJ1-2
cdr3_length: 13
cdr3_aa: CASTDSPSYGYTF
cdr3_nt: TGTGCCAGCACGGACAGCCCGAGCTATGGCTACACCTTC

d_call: .
clone_size: .
v_call: TRBV29-1
j_call: TRBJ2-2
cdr3_length: 14
cdr3_aa: CSVEILKGTGELFF
cdr3_nt: TGCAGCGTTGAAATCCTAAAGGGGACCGGGGAGCTGTTTTTT

d_call: .
clone_size: .
v_call: TRBV9
j_call: TRBJ2-5
cdr3_length: 13
cdr3_aa: CASSLYSGETQYF
cdr3_nt: TGTGCCAGCAGCCTATACTCGGGAGAGACCCAGTACTTC

d_call: TRBD2
clone_size: few
v_call: TRBV5-1
j_call: TRBJ2-3
cdr3_length: 20
cdr3_aa: CASSLKPAASGSLGTDTQYF
cdr3_nt: TGCGCCAGCAGCTTGAAGCCCGCGGCTAGCGGCAGCCTGGGCACAGATACGCAGTATTTT

d_call: .
clone_size: few
v_call: TRBV29-1
j_call: TRBJ2-1
cdr3_length: 20
cdr3_aa: CSVEDEMSAAKKSYYNEQFF
cdr3_nt: TGCAGCGTTGAAGATGAGATGTCGGCCGCAAAGAAAAGTTACTACAATGAGCAGTTCTTC

d_call: .
clone_size: .
v_call: TRBV20-1
j_call: TRBJ2-5
cdr3_length: 13
cdr3_aa: CSASSGLRETQYF
cdr3_nt: TGCAGTGCTAGCTCGGGGTTACGAGAGACCCAGTACTTC

d_call: .
clone_size: .
v_call: TRBV4-3
j_call: TRBJ2-2
cdr3_length: 16
cdr3_aa: CASSQFGGLNTGELFF
cdr3_nt: TGCGCCAGCAGCCAATTCGGGGGCTTAAACACCGGGGAGCTGTTTTTT

d_call: .
clone_size: .
v_call: TRBV2
j_call: TRBJ2-5
cdr3_length: 14
cdr3_aa: CASSRQQGGETQYF
cdr3_nt: TGTGCCAGCAGTAGACAACAGGGTGGGGAGACCCAGTACTTC

d_call: .
clone_size: many
v_call: TRBV7-2
j_call: TRBJ2-7
cdr3_length: 15
cdr3_aa: CASSSFAGRSYEQYF
cdr3_nt: TGTGCCAGCAGCTCGTTTGCGGGACGATCCTACGAGCAGTACTTC

d_call: .
clone_size: few
v_call: TRBV7-9
j_call: TRBJ1-1
cdr3_length: 14
cdr3_aa: CASGLAGGNTEAFF
cdr3_nt: TGTGCCAGCGGGCTGGCCGGGGGGAATACTGAAGCTTTCTTT

d_call: .
clone_size: few
v_call: TRBV29-1
j_call: TRBJ2-7
cdr3_length: 15
cdr3_aa: CSVEGTDSSSYEQYF
cdr3_nt: TGCAGTGTTGAAGGGACGGACAGCAGTTCCTACGAGCAGTACTTC

d_call: TRBD1
clone_size: .
v_call: TRBV7-8
j_call: TRBJ2-7
cdr3_length: 15
cdr3_aa: CASSFLQGTSYEQYF
cdr3_nt: TGTGCCAGCAGTTTTTTACAGGGGACCTCCTACGAGCAGTACTTC

d_call: .
clone_size: few
v_call: TRBV4-1
j_call: TRBJ2-7
cdr3_length: 15
cdr3_aa: CASSLMTSSSYEQYF
cdr3_nt: TGCGCCAGCAGCCTCATGACTTCTAGCTCCTACGAGCAGTACTTC

d_call: TRBD2
clone_size: .
v_call: TRBV15
j_call: TRBJ2-7
cdr3_length: 19
cdr3_aa: CATSRDLSLSGRFSYEQYF
cdr3_nt: TGTGCCACCAGCAGAGATCTTAGCCTTAGCGGGAGGTTCTCCTACGAGCAGTACTTC

d_call: .
clone_size: few
v_call: TRBV18
j_call: TRBJ2-7
cdr3_length: 13
cdr3_aa: CASSQSSSTEQYF
cdr3_nt: TGTGCCAGCTCACAATCGAGTAGTACCGAGCAGTACTTC

d_call: .
clone_size: .
v_call: TRBV7-2
j_call: TRBJ1-2
cdr3_length: 13
cdr3_aa: CASSSSPSYGYTF
cdr3_nt: TGTGCCAGCAGCTCAAGCCCGAGCTATGGCTACACCTTC

d_call: .
clone_size: .
v_call: TRBV11-3
j_call: TRBJ2-7
cdr3_length: 14
cdr3_aa: CASSLGSNSYEQYF
cdr3_nt: TGTGCCAGCAGCTTAGGGTCCAACTCCTACGAGCAGTACTTC

d_call: .
clone_size: few
v_call: TRBV4-3
j_call: TRBJ2-1
cdr3_length: 15
cdr3_aa: CASSQDSKQYNEQFF
cdr3_nt: TGCGCCAGCAGCCAGGACAGCAAACAATACAATGAGCAGTTCTTC

d_call: .
clone_size: few
v_call: TRBV7-2
j_call: TRBJ1-2
cdr3_length: 13
cdr3_aa: CASSSDRLNGYTF
cdr3_nt: TGTGCCAGCAGCTCAGACAGATTAAATGGCTACACCTTC

d_call: TRBD2
clone_size: .
v_call: TRBV7-2
j_call: TRBJ2-3
cdr3_length: 15
cdr3_aa: CASSSRGRRGDTQYF
cdr3_nt: TGTGCCAGCAGCTCCCGGGGACGGCGGGGGGATACGCAGTATTTT

d_call: .
clone_size: .
v_call: TRBV15
j_call: TRBJ2-1
cdr3_length: 15
cdr3_aa: CATSREGTAYNEQFF
cdr3_nt: TGTGCCACCAGCAGAGAGGGAACAGCTTACAATGAGCAGTTCTTC

d_call: TRBD2
clone_size: few
v_call: TRBV25-1
j_call: TRBJ2-1
cdr3_length: 15
cdr3_aa: CASRGDYLPYNEQFF
cdr3_nt: TGTGCCAGCAGGGGGGACTACCTGCCCTACAATGAGCAGTTCTTC

d_call: .
clone_size: .
v_call: TRBV18
j_call: TRBJ2-5
cdr3_length: 14
cdr3_aa: CASSLIDGAETQYF
cdr3_nt: TGTGCCAGCTCACTGATCGACGGGGCAGAGACCCAGTACTTC

d_call: TRBD2
clone_size: .
v_call: TRBV7-9
j_call: TRBJ2-5
cdr3_length: 18
cdr3_aa: CASSLVRSGSNFGETQYF
cdr3_nt: TGTGCCAGCAGCTTAGTAAGGAGCGGGAGTAATTTCGGGGAGACCCAGTACTTC

d_call: .
clone_size: .
v_call: TRBV28
j_call: TRBJ2-5
cdr3_length: 14
cdr3_aa: CASSYVSGQETQYF
cdr3_nt: TGTGCCAGCAGTTACGTTAGCGGCCAAGAGACCCAGTACTTC

d_call: .
clone_size: few
v_call: TRBV3-1
j_call: TRBJ2-2
cdr3_length: 17
cdr3_aa: CASSQDRATYNTGELFF
cdr3_nt: TGTGCCAGCAGCCAAGATCGAGCCACCTATAACACCGGGGAGCTGTTTTTT

d_call: .
clone_size: many
v_call: TRBV5-1
j_call: TRBJ2-7
cdr3_length: 13
cdr3_aa: CASSLSFSYEQYF
cdr3_nt: TGCGCCAGCAGCTTGTCCTTCTCCTACGAGCAGTACTTC

d_call: .
clone_size: many
v_call: TRBV20-1
j_call: TRBJ2-4
cdr3_length: 15
cdr3_aa: CSARLGGQTKNIQYF
cdr3_nt: TGCAGTGCTAGACTAGGGGGGCAGACCAAAAACATTCAGTACTTC

d_call: .
clone_size: few
v_call: TRBV7-9
j_call: TRBJ2-1
cdr3_length: 17
cdr3_aa: CASSPISGYSSYNEQFF
cdr3_nt: TGTGCCAGCAGCCCCATTAGTGGTTACAGCTCCTACAATGAGCAGTTCTTC

d_call: TRBD1
clone_size: .
v_call: TRBV12-3/TRBV12-4
j_call: TRBJ2-1
cdr3_length: 13
cdr3_aa: CASTSGQYNEQFF
cdr3_nt: TGTGCCAGCACCTCGGGACAGTACAATGAGCAGTTCTTC

d_call: .
clone_size: .
v_call: TRBV2
j_call: TRBJ2-3
cdr3_length: 16
cdr3_aa: CASTYPGSSYTDTQYF
cdr3_nt: TGTGCCAGCACCTATCCGGGGAGCTCTTACACAGATACGCAGTATTTT

d_call: .
clone_size: .
v_call: TRBV7-8
j_call: TRBJ2-3
cdr3_length: 16
cdr3_aa: CASSFSLWASTDTQYF
cdr3_nt: TGTGCCAGCAGCTTTTCTTTATGGGCCTCCACAGATACGCAGTATTTT

d_call: TRBD1
clone_size: .
v_call: TRBV9
j_call: TRBJ1-2
cdr3_length: 15
cdr3_aa: CASSVDWDSYYGYTF
cdr3_nt: TGTGCCAGCAGCGTAGATTGGGACAGCTACTATGGCTACACCTTC

d_call: .
clone_size: few
v_call: TRBV6-5
j_call: TRBJ2-2
cdr3_length: 13
cdr3_aa: CASRTDNTGELFF
cdr3_nt: TGTGCCAGCAGAACCGATAACACCGGGGAGCTGTTTTTT

d_call: TRBD1
clone_size: .
v_call: TRBV4-3
j_call: TRBJ2-2
cdr3_length: 16
cdr3_aa: CASSHSGTVNTGELFF
cdr3_nt: TGCGCCAGCAGCCATTCCGGGACAGTTAACACCGGGGAGCTGTTTTTT

d_call: TRBD1
clone_size: few
v_call: TRBV6-5
j_call: TRBJ2-1
cdr3_length: 15
cdr3_aa: CASSPSGTGVNEQFF
cdr3_nt: TGTGCCAGCAGTCCATCCGGGACAGGGGTCAATGAGCAGTTCTTC

d_call: TRBD1
clone_size: .
v_call: TRBV5-1
j_call: TRBJ1-6
cdr3_length: 15
cdr3_aa: CASSLWTGGNSPLHF
cdr3_nt: TGCGCCAGCAGCTTGTGGACAGGGGGAAACTCACCCCTCCACTTT

d_call: .
clone_size: .
v_call: TRBV20-1
j_call: TRBJ2-1
cdr3_length: 15
cdr3_aa: CSASNPERGNNEQFF
cdr3_nt: TGCAGTGCTAGCAATCCCGAGCGCGGGAACAATGAGCAGTTCTTC

d_call: .
clone_size: .
v_call: TRBV9
j_call: TRBJ2-7
cdr3_length: 14
cdr3_aa: CASSFGTIPYEQYF
cdr3_nt: TGTGCCAGCAGCTTCGGGACGATCCCCTACGAGCAGTACTTC

d_call: .
clone_size: .
v_call: TRBV28
j_call: TRBJ2-5
cdr3_length: 12
cdr3_aa: CAIPREPETQYF
cdr3_nt: TGTGCCATCCCCAGAGAACCGGAGACCCAGTACTTC

d_call: .
clone_size: few
v_call: TRBV12-3/TRBV12-4
j_call: TRBJ1-2
cdr3_length: 14
cdr3_aa: CASSLGRASYGYTF
cdr3_nt: TGTGCCAGCAGTTTAGGCAGGGCCTCCTATGGCTACACCTTC

d_call: .
clone_size: few
v_call: TRBV2
j_call: TRBJ2-4
cdr3_length: 16
cdr3_aa: CASSEAGGPAKNIQYF
cdr3_nt: TGTGCCAGCAGTGAAGCTGGGGGGCCCGCCAAAAACATTCAGTACTTC

d_call: .
clone_size: .
v_call: TRBV6-6
j_call: TRBJ2-7
cdr3_length: 14
cdr3_aa: CASREVGGSYEQYF
cdr3_nt: TGTGCCAGCAGAGAAGTGGGTGGCTCCTACGAGCAGTACTTC

d_call: .
clone_size: .
v_call: TRBV5-6
j_call: TRBJ2-1
cdr3_length: 12
cdr3_aa: CASSQYSNEQFF
cdr3_nt: TGTGCCAGCAGCCAATATAGCAATGAGCAGTTCTTC

d_call: .
clone_size: many
v_call: TRBV5-1
j_call: TRBJ2-5
cdr3_length: 15
cdr3_aa: CASSSGRGDGETQYF
cdr3_nt: TGCGCCAGCAGCTCTGGTAGGGGAGATGGAGAGACCCAGTACTTC

d_call: .
clone_size: .
v_call: TRBV10-3
j_call: TRBJ2-5
cdr3_length: 15
cdr3_aa: CATSEGGGSGETQYF
cdr3_nt: TGTGCCACCAGTGAAGGGGGGGGGAGTGGAGAGACCCAGTACTTC

d_call: .
clone_size: few
v_call: TRBV12-3/TRBV12-4
j_call: TRBJ1-1
cdr3_length: 17
cdr3_aa: CASSLLAGPTMNTEAFF
cdr3_nt: TGTGCCAGCAGTTTGCTAGCGGGACCGACCATGAACACTGAAGCTTTCTTT

d_call: .
clone_size: few
v_call: TRBV4-1
j_call: TRBJ2-7
cdr3_length: 16
cdr3_aa: CASSQGPAQLRAEQYF
cdr3_nt: TGCGCCAGCAGCCAAGGGCCCGCACAACTGAGGGCCGAGCAGTACTTC

d_call: TRBD1
clone_size: .
v_call: TRBV7-2
j_call: TRBJ1-2
cdr3_length: 16
cdr3_aa: CASSFTTGTGGYGYTF
cdr3_nt: TGTGCCAGCAGCTTTACGACCGGGACAGGGGGGTATGGCTACACCTTC